This T cell receptor beta chain was obtained from a study of blood T cell repertoires in COVID-19. Study information: Acute-phase and convalescent COVID-19 samples originated in the United States, Italy and Spain. Sample material is recorded as cDNA or gDNA derived from T cells, B-cell-depleted T cells, or PBMCs.

Trimming left V 2 bases short and J 7 bases short, with 8 bases between. Per germline, CDR1 SGHDN and CDR2 FVKESK. There are 12 residues in the CDR3. In the original processing: For nucleated cells, counts were estimated from reference gene primer amplification. Profiled with immunoSEQ multiplex PCR; TCRdb holds only in-frame clones, not every one. V, J and clone size were drawn from that table, and D and trimming were deduced from the DNA. Of some 300,000 clones listed, over 85% were seen once; the top ten hold 1.5% to 2%. It was during active infection that Seattle patients were enrolled and then longitudinally followed.

The sequencing input was peripheral blood. This TCR came from a woman between 25 and 40 years old with COVID-19, enrolled during active disease. The rearrangement joins TRBV14 to TRBJ2-5; D might be TRBD2 (5 bases). CDR3 nucleotides: TGTGCCAGCAGCCAATACAGCGGGACCCAGTACTTC. Protein product: CASSQYSGTQYF.